A single sample is the source of the 14 T cell receptor beta chains below, sequenced in a study of radiotherapy plus CTLA-4 blockade in lung cancer. TCRdb's table, derived via immunoSEQ multiplex PCR, lists solely in-frame clones and lacks some. Among roughly 2,900 clones listed, roughly 83% were seen once. Sequenced here: tumor tissue, sampled from a patient treated with radiotherapy plus ipilimumab. The receptors were gathered from a human donor with non-small cell lung cancer that progressed on radiotherapy plus ipilimumab.

This chain uses TRBV5-1 with TRBJ2-1, with D possibly matching TRBD1 (5 bases). Per germline, CDR1 SGHRS and CDR2 YFSETQ. The CDR3 is made up of 16 amino acids. The germline V and J ends were trimmed by 4 bases and 0 bases, with 14 bases remaining between them. CDR3 DNA sequence: TGCGCCAGCAGCATCGACAGATCGAGCTCCTACAATGAGCAGTTCTTC. Translation: CASSIDRSSSYNEQFF.

This chain connects TRBV4-3 to TRBJ1-4; D is possibly TRBD1 (5 bases). Germline lookup yields CDR1 LGHNA and CDR2 YSLEER. V dropped 0 bases and J dropped 7 bases, with 15 bases sitting between them. The CDR3 loop spans 16 amino acids. DNA of the CDR3: TGCGCCAGCAGCCAAGATGGTGTGGGGAGGGGTGAAAAACTGTTTTTT. This translates into CASSQDGVGRGEKLFF.

The chain's CDR3 is CASSRWDRGEKLFF. DNA for the CDR3: TGCGCCAGCAGCCGATGGGACAGGGGAGAAAAACTGTTTTTT. V is TRBV5-1 and J is TRBJ1-4; 10 nucleotides match TRBD1. CDR3 size: 14 residues. Losses at the gene ends were 4 bases for V and 8 bases for J; bases not matched to a gene: 5. Per the germline V gene, CDR1 is SGHRS and CDR2 is YFSETQ.

The gene calls are TRBV6-5 and TRBJ1-6, with TRBD1 identical over 7 bases. Germline V gene lookup returns CDR1 MNHEY and CDR2 SVGAGI. The V and J ends lost 7 bases and 6 bases, in that order; junction bases with no gene match: 9. The CDR3 consists of 15 residues. The CDR3 loop reads CASTRGDSTNSPLHF. CDR3 coding DNA: TGTGCCAGCACTCGAGGGGACAGCACTAATTCACCCCTCCACTTT.

The CDR3: CARHLRETDTQYF. As DNA, the CDR3 is TGTGCCAGGCACCTCCGGGAAACCGATACGCAGTATTTT. The chain employs TRBV18 and TRBJ2-3; D is possibly TRBD2 (5 bases). The CDR3 runs 13 residues. CDR1 is KGHSH and CDR2 is LQKENI in the germline V gene. With 9 bases removed from V and 6 bases from J, the gap between germline ends came to 16 bases.

This clone was counted only a few times. V gene TRBV19 combines with J gene TRBJ1-1; 9 bases are shared with TRBD1. The ends lost 3 bases at V and 3 bases at J; junction bases unmatched: 2. This CDR3 is 14 amino acids long. Germline lookup yields CDR1 LNHDA and CDR2 SQIVND (reference sequence). The CDR3 bases are TGTGCCAGTAGTATGTGGACAGGGGACACTGAAGCTTTCTTT. This encodes CASSMWTGDTEAFF.

The CDR3 DNA is TGTGCCAGCAGCCAATACGATGCGGGCAACTATGGCTACACCTTC. This sequence encodes CASSQYDAGNYGYTF. The chain combines TRBV16 with TRBJ1-2; D gene unclear. This CDR3 has 15 residues. V was pared by 1 base and J by 2 bases, with 11 bases between. CDR1 and CDR2 from the germline V gene are KGHSY and FQNENV.

The chain has TRBV9 and TRBJ2-7; TRBD1 agrees at 8 bases. Germline V CDR1 and CDR2: SGDLS, YYNGEE. V lost 2 bases to trimming and J lost 3 bases; unmatched junction nucleotides: 7. This CDR3 comprises 15 residues. The CDR3 bases are TGTGCCAGCAGCGTCCGCCCTGGACAGGGCTACGAGCAGTACTTC. This gives the protein CASSVRPGQGYEQYF. The full variable domain, in which reference TRBV9 and TRBJ2-7 provide the parts outside the CDR3, is DSGVTQTPKHLITATGQRVTLRCSPRSGDLSVYWYQQSLDQGLQFLIQYYNGEERAKGNILERFSAQQFPDLHSELNLSSLELGDSALYFCASSVRPGQGYEQYFGPGTRLTVT.

The chain uses TRBV2 and TRBJ2-5; 7 bases are a match to TRBD2. Germline CDR1 reads SNHLY; CDR2 reads FYNNEI. Trimming removed 6 bases from V and 0 bases from J; junction bases left unmatched: 7. This CDR3 has 15 residues. The CDR3 loop reads CASRGRGQYQETQYF. The CDR3 region has the DNA TGTGCCAGCAGGGGGAGGGGCCAGTACCAAGAGACCCAGTACTTC.

The chain recombines TRBV7-3 with TRBJ2-3, with unresolved D. CDR3 length equals 16 residues. V lost 0 bases and J lost 6, with 16 bases in between. Germline CDR1 reads SGHTA; CDR2 reads FQGTGA. The CDR3, as DNA: TGTGCCAGCAGCTTAACGGCTAGACCCGACCGGGATACGCAGTATTTT. Amino acid sequence: CASSLTARPDRDTQYF.

This chain uses TRBV5-1 with TRBJ2-3, with 7 bases identical to TRBD2. Germline values: CDR1 SGHRS, CDR2 YFSETQ. CDR3 size: 14 residues. The ends lost 6 bases at V and 3 bases at J; junction bases unmatched: 7. CDR3 bases: TGCGCCAGCAAGAGGGGAGGGGCAACAGATACGCAGTATTTT. Translated, it gives CASKRGGATDTQYF. The full variable domain, with the rest looked up from reference TRBV5-1 and TRBJ2-3, is KAGVTQTPRYLIKTRGQQVTLSCSPISGHRSVSWYQQTPGQGLQFLFEYFSETQRNKGNFPGRFSGRQFSNSRSEMNVSTLELGDSALYLCASKRGGATDTQYFGPGTRLTVL.

The V gene is TRBV6-5, the J gene TRBJ2-3; D perhaps matches TRBD1 (6 bases). Germline V gene data show CDR1 as MNHEY and CDR2 as SVGAGI. The CDR3 is 14 amino acids. Trimming took off 2 bases at V and 9 bases at J, with 15 bases between the two ends. The CDR3 loop is CASSYRAGEGTQYF. CDR3 coding DNA: TGTGCCAGCAGTTACAGGGCAGGGGAAGGGACGCAGTATTTT.

CDR3 region: CASSHSGGTYNEQFF. CDR3 nucleotide sequence: TGTGCCAGCAGCCATAGCGGGGGGACCTACAATGAGCAGTTCTTC. V is TRBV7-3 and J is TRBJ2-1; TRBD2 agrees at 10 bases. Germline assignment: CDR1 SGHTA and CDR2 FQGTGA. This CDR3 has 15 residues. Trimming took 5 bases from V and 2 from J; bases not matched to a gene: 3.

CDR3 in amino acids: CASSMYDNPGRETQYF. As DNA, the CDR3 is TGTGCCAGTAGTATGTACGACAACCCTGGGAGGGAGACCCAGTACTTC. The V and J genes are TRBV19 and TRBJ2-5; D may be TRBD2 (6 bases). Germline CDR1 is LNHDA and CDR2 is SQIVND (reference sequence). Trimming stripped 3 bases from V and 5 bases from J, with 19 bases between. This CDR3 region has 16 residues.